This T cell receptor (beta chain) derives from a study of blood T cell repertoires in COVID-19. In the study overall: Italy, Spain and the United States were the sources of the convalescent and acute COVID-19 samples. T cells, B-cell-depleted T cells, or PBMCs supplied cDNA or gDNA.

The data were produced by immunoSEQ multiplex PCR, yet TCRdb's version contains in-frame clones alone and is incomplete. The data contain approximately 270,000 clones, more than 80% of them singletons. This CDR3 region has 12 residues. V was pared by 4 bases and J by 8 bases, with 8 bases between. Germline lookup yields CDR1 SEHNR and CDR2 FQNEAQ (reference sequence). The sequence was obtained from a woman in her twenties or thirties with acute COVID-19. V is TRBV7-9 and J is TRBJ1-4; D is undetermined. Sequencing was carried out using PBMCs or T cells enriched from blood (not recorded which). As DNA, the CDR3 is TGTGCCAGCAGCTCACTCGGGGAAAAACTGTTTTTT. It specifies CASSSLGEKLFF.